Following are 15 T cell receptor beta chains from one sample sequenced in a study of blood T cell repertoires in COVID-19. The repertoire was sequenced with immunoSEQ multiplex PCR; TCRdb's copy has only in-frame clones and lacks some. The table has about 170,000 clones, around 83% seen once; the top ten hold around 20%. Input material: peripheral blood. The receptors come from a woman in her 70s who had recovered from COVID-19.

This chain connects TRBV19 to TRBJ1-1; TRBD1 agrees at 8 bases. Trimming cost V 9 bases and J 2 bases; bases outside gene matches: 8. CDR1 and CDR2 (germline): LNHDA, SQIVND (reference sequence). The CDR3 has 14 amino acids. The CDR3 region has the DNA TGTGCCAGCGAGACAGGGGACCTAAACACTGAAGCTTTCTTT. Protein: CASETGDLNTEAFF.

The chain uses TRBV7-2 and TRBJ2-2; D is unresolved. V shed 4 bases and J shed 6 bases, with 12 bases lying between them. Per the germline V gene, CDR1 is SGHTA and CDR2 is FQGNSA. The CDR3 loop spans 14 amino acids. The CDR3: CASSSMPGSGELFF. In DNA form, the CDR3 reads TGTGCCAGCAGCTCAATGCCGGGTTCCGGGGAGCTGTTTTTT. The variable domain in full, completed from reference TRBV7-2 and TRBJ2-2, reads GAGVSQSPSNKVTEKGKDVELRCDPISGHTALYWYRQSLGQGLEFLIYFQGNSAPDKSGLPSDRFSAERTGGSVSTLTIQRTQQEDSAVYLCASSSMPGSGELFFGEGSRLTVL.

The J gene is TRBJ2-7, the V gene TRBV18, with TRBD1 matching 7 bases. Germline CDR1 is KGHSH and CDR2 is LQKENI. The CDR3 extends over 14 amino acids. Trimming removed 0 bases from V and 4 bases from J; junction bases left unmatched: 3. CDR3 amino acids: CASSPPGDRYEQYF. The CDR3 DNA reads TGTGCCAGCTCACCACCGGGGGACAGATACGAGCAGTACTTC.

The chain is built from TRBV6-5 and TRBJ2-3; the match to TRBD2 covers 10 bases. The germline CDR1 and CDR2 sequences are MNHEY and SVGAGI. The CDR3 covers 15 residues. J was trimmed by 0 bases and V by 5 bases; bases with no gene match: 2. The CDR3: CASSKRGGSTDTQYF. As DNA, the CDR3 is TGTGCCAGCAGTAAGCGGGGGGGCAGCACAGATACGCAGTATTTT.

The genes are TRBV30 and TRBJ1-5; weak D call: TRBD1 (5 bases). The CDR3 totals 14 residues. Trimming left V 0 bases short and J 4 bases short, with 10 bases between. Germline CDR1 and CDR2: GTSNPN and SVGIG (reference sequence). The CDR3 sequence: CAWSVVQGNQPQHF. Written as DNA, the CDR3 is TGTGCCTGGAGTGTAGTCCAGGGAAATCAGCCCCAGCATTTT.

V gene TRBV9 combines with J gene TRBJ2-2; TRBD1 matches at 10 bases. Germline V gives CDR1 SGDLS, CDR2 YYNGEE. V lost 1 base, J lost 5 bases, and 5 bases stayed unmatched. The CDR3 extends over 16 amino acids. The CDR3 protein is CASSVTAGQGTGELFF. In nucleotides, the CDR3 is TGTGCCAGCAGCGTAACCGCGGGACAGGGGACCGGGGAGCTGTTTTTT.

V gene TRBV6-2 or TRBV6-3 combines with J gene TRBJ1-1; maybe TRBD1 (5 bases). The CDR3 has 13 residues. The germline V gene encodes CDR1 MNHEY and CDR2 SVGEGT. V lost 0 bases, J lost 5 bases, and 7 bases lay in between. CDR3 in DNA: TGTGCCAGCAGTTACTCGGGGGGGACTGAAGCTTTCTTT. Amino acids: CASSYSGGTEAFF.

This chain connects TRBV5-6 to TRBJ1-5, with D possibly matching TRBD1 (6 bases). The ends were cut back, 3 bases at V and 1 base at J, with 23 bases in the middle. The CDR3 has 19 amino acids. Germline V gene lookup returns CDR1 SGHDT and CDR2 YYEEEE. CDR3 bases: TGTGCCAGCAGCTCTCATAGGCTCAGGGGTGTTCGGAGCAATCAGCCCCAGCATTTT. It is translated as CASSSHRLRGVRSNQPQHF.

This chain links TRBV28 with TRBJ2-4, with D possibly TRBD2 on 6 matching bases. Trimming removed 2 bases from V and 12 bases from J, with 20 bases in between. The germline V gene has CDR1 MDHEN and CDR2 SYDVKM. The CDR3 is 15 amino acids. The CDR3 region has the DNA TGTGCCAGCAGTTTACCCGGGGCGCGGGGAGGAGGTCAGTACTTC. This gives the protein CASSLPGARGGGQYF. The variable domain in full, with the rest retrieved from reference TRBV28 and TRBJ2-4, is DVKVTQSSRYLVKRTGEKVFLECVQDMDHENMFWYRQDPGLGLRLIYFSYDVKMKEKGDIPEGYSVSREKKERFSLILESASTNQTSMYLCASSLPGARGGGQYFGAGTRLSVL.

This clone was recorded only once. The CDR3 loop is CASSIQDRQTKYF. In nucleotides, the CDR3 is TGTGCCAGTAGTATCCAAGACAGGCAGACAAAGTACTTC. This rearrangement joins TRBV19 to TRBJ2-7; tentative D call: TRBD1 (6 bases). With 3 bases removed from V and 11 bases from J, the gap between germline ends came to 17 bases. The CDR3 loop spans 13 amino acids. Per germline, CDR1 LNHDA and CDR2 SQIVND (reference sequence). The full variable domain, rest sourced from reference TRBV19 and TRBJ2-7, is DGGITQSPKYLFRKEGQNVTLSCEQNLNHDAMYWYRQDPGQGLRLIYYSQIVNDFQKGDIAEGYSVSREKKESFPLTVTSAQKNPTAFYLCASSIQDRQTKYFGPGTRLTVT.

The V call is TRBV3-1 (or the pseudogene TRBV3-2), the J call TRBJ1-4; TRBD1 might be the D (6 bases). V lost 4 bases, J lost 7 bases, and 13 bases lay in between. Germline-derived CDR1 and CDR2 are LGHDT and YNNKEL (reference sequence). The length of the CDR3 is 14 residues. The CDR3 protein is CASSPSQGSEKLFF. Written as DNA, the CDR3 is TGTGCCAGCAGCCCCTCGCAGGGGAGTGAAAAACTGTTTTTT.

This clone has a single count. This chain uses TRBV7-2 with TRBJ2-7; TRBD1 aligns across 9 bases. The V segment lost 5 bases and the J segment 3 bases; nucleotides outside the gene matches: 5. From germline, CDR1 is SGHTA and CDR2 FQGNSA. The CDR3 spans 14 residues. CDR3 nucleotide sequence: TGTGCCAGCAGCCCCTGGACAGGGGACTACGAGCAGTACTTC. The encoded protein is CASSPWTGDYEQYF.

The V and J genes are TRBV19 and TRBJ1-4, with TRBD1 matching 8 bases. The CDR3 loop spans 15 amino acids. Looked up from germline, CDR1 is LNHDA and CDR2 is SQIVND (reference sequence). J gave up 5 bases and V 6 bases, and 8 bases lay outside the gene matches. The CDR3 bases are TGTGCCAGTAGCAACCCCAGGGGGCCCAATGAAAAACTGTTTTTT. This encodes CASSNPRGPNEKLFF. Using reference TRBV19 and TRBJ1-4 for the parts outside the CDR3, the full variable domain is DGGITQSPKYLFRKEGQNVTLSCEQNLNHDAMYWYRQDPGQGLRLIYYSQIVNDFQKGDIAEGYSVSREKKESFPLTVTSAQKNPTAFYLCASSNPRGPNEKLFFGSGTQLSVL.

The gene calls are TRBV5-4 and TRBJ1-2; D possibly corresponds to TRBD1 (5 bases). CDR3 length: 14 amino acids. The V end was cut by 0 bases, the J end by 2 bases, with 8 bases between. The V gene's germline CDR1 is SGHNT and CDR2 YYREEE (reference sequence). The CDR3 DNA sequence: TGTGCCAGCAGCTTGGCCGGGGGGAACTATGGCTACACCTTC. Translated, it gives CASSLAGGNYGYTF. Using reference TRBV5-4 and TRBJ1-2 for the parts outside the CDR3, the full variable domain is ETGVTQSPTHLIKTRGQQVTLRCSSQSGHNTVSWYQQALGQGPQFIFQYYREEENGRGNFPPRFSGLQFPNYSSELNVNALELDDSALYLCASSLAGGNYGYTFGSGTRLTVV.

The chain combines TRBV27 with TRBJ1-5; 9 positions match TRBD1. The V and J ends lost 3 bases and 6 bases, in that order; junction bases with no gene match: 3. This CDR3 has 14 residues. Per germline, CDR1 MNHEY and CDR2 SMNVEV (reference sequence). CDR3 in amino acids: CASSFRTGVQPQHF. Written as DNA, the CDR3 is TGTGCCAGCAGTTTTCGGACAGGGGTTCAGCCCCAGCATTTT.